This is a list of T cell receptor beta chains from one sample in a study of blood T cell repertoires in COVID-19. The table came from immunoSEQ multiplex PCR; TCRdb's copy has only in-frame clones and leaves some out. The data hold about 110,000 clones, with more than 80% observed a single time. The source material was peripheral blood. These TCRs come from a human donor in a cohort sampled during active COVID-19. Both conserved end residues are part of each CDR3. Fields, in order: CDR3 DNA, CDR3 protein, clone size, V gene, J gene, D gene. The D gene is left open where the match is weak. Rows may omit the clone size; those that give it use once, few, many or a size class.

cdr3_nt: TGTGCCAGCCGGACCGGGACTGCATCGTACAATGAGCAGTTCTTC
cdr3_aa: CASRTGTASYNEQFF
clone_size: .
v_call: TRBV5-4
j_call: TRBJ2-1
d_call: .

cdr3_nt: TGCGCCAGCAGCCGTTTGGGGACAGTCTACGAGCAGTACTTC
cdr3_aa: CASSRLGTVYEQYF
clone_size: once
v_call: TRBV5-1
j_call: TRBJ2-7
d_call: TRBD1

cdr3_nt: TGTGCCAGCAGTTCCCCGACCGGGTTTACCTACGAGCAGTACTTC
cdr3_aa: CASSSPTGFTYEQYF
clone_size: .
v_call: TRBV28
j_call: TRBJ2-7
d_call: .

cdr3_nt: TGTGCCAGCAGCTTAGTCGGGGGGGCCATCAATGAGCAGTTCTTC
cdr3_aa: CASSLVGGAINEQFF
clone_size: .
v_call: TRBV7-2
j_call: TRBJ2-1
d_call: TRBD2

cdr3_nt: TGTGCCAGCAGAGCCATCCCCGGGACAGAGTCCTACGAGCAGTACTTC
cdr3_aa: CASRAIPGTESYEQYF
clone_size: .
v_call: TRBV27
j_call: TRBJ2-7
d_call: TRBD1

cdr3_nt: TGTGCCAGCAGCAAGGACAGACCAACAATCACAGATACGCAGTATTTT
cdr3_aa: CASSKDRPTITDTQYF
clone_size: .
v_call: TRBV7-2
j_call: TRBJ2-3
d_call: .

cdr3_nt: TGCAGCGGGGGACTAGCGGGAGGGCCGAGTCCCGGGGAGCTGTTTTTT
cdr3_aa: CSGGLAGGPSPGELFF
clone_size: once
v_call: TRBV29-1
j_call: TRBJ2-2
d_call: TRBD2

cdr3_nt: TGTGCCAGCAGCCAAGAGGGGCGAGCGGGGGGCCCCCAAACGCAGTATTTT
cdr3_aa: CASSQEGRAGGPQTQYF
clone_size: .
v_call: TRBV3-1/TRBV3-2
j_call: TRBJ2-3
d_call: TRBD2

cdr3_nt: TGCGCCAGCAGCCAAGACCCCCCAGTCGCCAATTCACCCCTCCACTTT
cdr3_aa: CASSQDPPVANSPLHF
clone_size: .
v_call: TRBV4-3
j_call: TRBJ1-6
d_call: .

cdr3_nt: TGTGCCAGCTCCCAGGGTCCCTACGAGCAGTACTTC
cdr3_aa: CASSQGPYEQYF
clone_size: .
v_call: TRBV9
j_call: TRBJ2-7
d_call: .

cdr3_nt: TGCGCCAGCAGCTTGGGGCTACCGCCTCGGGATGAGCAGTTCTTC
cdr3_aa: CASSLGLPPRDEQFF
clone_size: .
v_call: TRBV5-1
j_call: TRBJ2-1
d_call: .

cdr3_nt: TGTGCCAGCAGCCATACCGGGACTAGCGCTAGCACAGATACGCAGTATTTT
cdr3_aa: CASSHTGTSASTDTQYF
clone_size: .
v_call: TRBV4-2
j_call: TRBJ2-3
d_call: TRBD2

cdr3_nt: TGCAGTGCTAGGAGGGATAATGAGCAGTTCTTC
cdr3_aa: CSARRDNEQFF
clone_size: .
v_call: TRBV20-1
j_call: TRBJ2-1
d_call: .

cdr3_nt: TGTGCCAGCAGCGTAGTTGGGACAGGGGCAACTAATGAAAAACTGTTTTTT
cdr3_aa: CASSVVGTGATNEKLFF
clone_size: .
v_call: TRBV9
j_call: TRBJ1-4
d_call: TRBD1

cdr3_nt: TGTGCCAGCAGCTTAGCAGGTGGCTCCAAAAACATTCAGTACTTC
cdr3_aa: CASSLAGGSKNIQYF
clone_size: .
v_call: TRBV7-3
j_call: TRBJ2-4
d_call: .

cdr3_nt: TGTGCCAGCAAACAGGATATTGGAATGACCTACGAGCAGTACTTC
cdr3_aa: CASKQDIGMTYEQYF
clone_size: .
v_call: TRBV11-3
j_call: TRBJ2-7
d_call: .

cdr3_nt: TGTGCCAGCAGTGAATTCCCCAGCTCTGGAAACACCATATATTTT
cdr3_aa: CASSEFPSSGNTIYF
clone_size: few
v_call: TRBV6-1
j_call: TRBJ1-3
d_call: .

cdr3_nt: TGTGCCAGCAGTCCGTTGCGGACTAGCGGGAGGAGCTCCTACAATGAGCAGTTCTTC
cdr3_aa: CASSPLRTSGRSSYNEQFF
clone_size: once
v_call: TRBV27
j_call: TRBJ2-1
d_call: TRBD2

cdr3_nt: TGTGCCACCAGTGAGACGCAGGGGCTACAAGGGTCTGAGCAGTTCTTC
cdr3_aa: CATSETQGLQGSEQFF
clone_size: .
v_call: TRBV24-1
j_call: TRBJ2-1
d_call: .

cdr3_nt: TGTGCCACCAGTGATTTGCCGAGGACAGGGGGGCCAGAGACCCAGTACTTC
cdr3_aa: CATSDLPRTGGPETQYF
clone_size: .
v_call: TRBV24-1
j_call: TRBJ2-5
d_call: TRBD1

cdr3_nt: TGTGCCAGCAGACAGGGCTATGGCTACACCTTC
cdr3_aa: CASRQGYGYTF
clone_size: .
v_call: TRBV6-5
j_call: TRBJ1-2
d_call: .